Listed here is a single T cell receptor beta chain. This receptor's antigen is unknown. No much larger clone exists at a distance of one base, and base qualities are not known. The sample comes from a study of PD-1 blockade in classical Hodgkin lymphoma (dated by TCRdb to the early 2020s). For the wider study: Nivolumab dosing was 3 mg/kg intravenously every 2 weeks, continuing until either disease progression or unacceptable toxicity. To define a peripheral blood immune signature of response to PD-1 blockade in classical Hodgkin lymphoma, the study combined TCR beta sequencing with CyTOF.

What the time point label conveys for this sample: cycle 4 day 1 (C4D1), after less than seven weeks of nivolumab. All trial patients had relapsed after autologous stem cell transplantation, with cohorts A, B and C differing in prior brentuximab vedotin exposure. A total of over 55 patients with relapsed/refractory classical Hodgkin lymphoma made up the trial cohort, and each patient's best overall response was complete response, partial response or progressive disease. Trial patients were treated with single-agent nivolumab in the multi-cohort phase II CheckMate 205 trial. An independent review committee assessed best overall response by applying the 2007 International Working Group response criteria. Trial PBMCs were collected immediately before nivolumab initiation (C1D1) and during therapy at cycle 2 day 1 and cycle 4 day 1. Peripheral blood was collected in 8 mL Vacutainer Cell Preparation Tubes, from which PBMCs were isolated by centrifugation and then cryopreserved.

CDR3 length: 17 amino acids, cysteine to phenylalanine. The retained sequence is limited to the CDR3, 51 bases, with the frame set at the first base. According to the germline V gene, CDR1 reads SGHTA and CDR2 reads FQGNSA. V lost 5 bases and J lost 5 bases, and the count of bases not matched to a germline gene is 13. Beyond this particular receptor, the publication reports: A significant rise by C4D1 was seen in CD4+ but not CD8+ TCR diversity (p=0.0027 vs p=0.16), with the rise being most apparent in complete responders (p=0.02). The study was limited to a single clinical trial cohort, and causes of repertoire differences, possibly disease activity or prior therapy, remained undefined. Trial patients with a complete response had baseline diversity similar to that of newly diagnosed patients, while partial responders and progressors had significantly lower diversity. Baseline TCR diversity was reported as lower in newly diagnosed patients than in healthy donors, and lower still in relapsed/refractory patients. Lower diversity was observed in patients in whom nivolumab was started less than 1 year after ASCT, and these patients were excluded from later analyses so that confounding by immune reconstitution would be avoided.

Genomic DNA was isolated using the Qiagen DNeasy kit from unsorted PBMCs as well as from negatively selected CD4+ and CD8+ fractions. Using primers that anneal to V and J segments, immunoSEQ multiplex PCR amplified the TCR beta CDR3 regions. A synthetic immune receptor repertoire was used to minimize amplification bias, and remaining bias was computationally removed after sequencing. In the paper's pipeline: Repertoire diversity was quantified as the Shannon entropy index using custom Python scripts. Unsorted, CD4+ and CD8+ repertoires were examined separately, except in combined analyses, for which CD4+ and CD8+ sequences were merged in silico. Clonal expansion was defined as a frequency increase of at least 2-fold after treatment compared with C1D1, and clones undetected at baseline were assigned a pseudocount of 0.5. Singleton clones were defined as clones with 0 or 1 copy at C1D1, and non-singleton clones were defined as clones with 2 or more copies. Clones expanded in unsorted samples were assigned a CD4+, CD8+ or unknown annotation through matching of protein sequences in sorted samples from the same patient. Wilcoxon tests on paired samples were used to test diversity changes from C1D1 to C4D1. This immuneACCESS table, as held by TCRdb, lists in-frame sequences with V and J called but not all clones. Of the missing ones, under half trace to an unresolved V gene in checked studies; the others have no known cause. Clone size and the V and J calls come from that table; the DNA yielded D and trimming. In this sample the table shows 64,000 or so clones, around 94% of which occur a single time. Together, the top ten hold around 8% of the sample.

The TCR sequence derives from a human donor with classical Hodgkin lymphoma. Sequencing used peripheral blood mononuclear cells (PBMCs), obtained before the fourth cycle of nivolumab. In this chain, TRBV7-2 is recombined with TRBJ2-3; 10 junctional bases match TRBD1. The DNA sequence reads TGTGCCAGCAGCCCAACAGGACCGGGACAGGGGTTAGATACGCAGTATTTT. Its coded protein is CASSPTGPGQGLDTQYF.